This TCR beta chain was retrieved from a study of blood T cell repertoires in COVID-19. Study summary: PBMCs, B-cell-depleted T cells, or T cells were the source of the cDNA or gDNA that made up the material.

As originally analysed: The authors estimated nucleated cell counts from reference gene primer amplification. The data were produced by immunoSEQ multiplex PCR, yet TCRdb's version contains in-frame clones alone and is incomplete. The D gene and trimming were derived from the DNA, and the V and J assignments and clone size from that table. Of over 15,000 clones in the sample, about 88% are singletons; the top ten hold approximately 13%. There are a few counts of this clone. This CDR3 contains 17 residues. Germline-derived CDR1 and CDR2 are SGHRS and YFSETQ. V was clipped by 0 bases and J by 4 bases; unmatched bases: 5.

This chain uses TRBV5-1 with TRBJ2-1, with TRBD2 identical over 12 bases. This TCR came from a man aged 60-69 years with active COVID-19. Sequenced: peripheral blood. The DNA of the CDR3 is TGCGCCAGCAGCTTGGCTCCTACTAGCGGGAGGTACAATGAGCAGTTCTTC. Its protein is CASSLAPTSGRYNEQFF.